These T cell receptor beta chains were read from a single sample in a study of human T cells and chemical hapten exposure. TCRdb independently ran MiXCR on the RACE reads; one entry per CDR3 protein. The table has more than 85,000 distinct CDR3 sequences, 9.2% seen once; the top ten hold 3% to 4%. The source was whole blood, collected in connection with sensitization to the hapten diphenylcyclopropenone (DPC). All receptors derive from a woman in her forties with alopecia areata. Some clones in this sample may be carry-over from other donors' samples. The CDR3 runs from the conserved cysteine through the conserved F or W. Part of the rows lack a size; the others show once, few, many or a class for expanded clones.

J: TRBJ1-6; size: .; V: TRBV10-2; CDR3: CASSETGPSPLHF
J: TRBJ2-3; size: many; V: TRBV4-3; CDR3: CASSQAPGTGPDTQYF
J: TRBJ1-2; size: .; V: TRBV7-2; CDR3: CASSLFAQGDYGYTF
J: TRBJ2-1; size: .; V: TRBV29-1; CDR3: CSVEGTGYMDEQFF
J: TRBJ1-2; size: .; V: TRBV29-1; CDR3: CSVESGGGGYTF
J: TRBJ2-1; size: few; V: TRBV12-3/TRBV12-4; CDR3: CASSGDLSSYNEQFF
J: TRBJ1-5; size: many; V: TRBV12-3/TRBV12-4; CDR3: CASSPQAFNQPQHF
J: TRBJ1-5; size: .; V: TRBV21-1; CDR3: CASSKGEGNSNQPQHF
J: TRBJ1-1; size: few; V: TRBV7-9; CDR3: CASSFEENTEAFF
J: TRBJ2-7; size: few; V: TRBV12-3/TRBV12-4; CDR3: CASSLAGGLEQYF
J: TRBJ2-7; size: .; V: TRBV27; CDR3: CASSLQGGEQYF
J: TRBJ1-1; size: many; V: TRBV6-5; CDR3: CASSYSYGSQPTEAFF
J: TRBJ1-4; size: few; V: TRBV2; CDR3: CASIGAGTANEKLFF
J: TRBJ1-1; size: .; V: TRBV19; CDR3: CASSKRTVMNTEAFF
J: TRBJ2-7; size: many; V: TRBV6-5; CDR3: CASSKDSVSYEQYF